This record concerns one T cell receptor beta chain sequence. Its antigen remains unidentified. This sample is part of a study of shared clonotypes between healthy human individuals. Study conclusions and caveats: Read depth was anticipated to influence clonotype sharing among donors.

Per germline, CDR1 GTSNPN and CDR2 SVGIG (reference sequence). Germline trimming cut 4 bases from V and 13 bases from J; bases unmatched to any gene: 10. This CDR3 spans 12 amino acids. This table comes from immunoSEQ multiplex PCR, and its TCRdb copy is limited to in-frame clones, with some not included. The sample has 1.4 million or so clones, less than 99% seen once; the top ten hold about 0.35%. The specimen was naive CD4+ T cells sorted from blood. Subset: CD45RA+ positively selected. This sequence originates from a man under 40 in good health. The chain recombines TRBV30 with TRBJ2-1; 7 bases are shared with TRBD2. CDR3 sequence: CAWTSGTIRQFF. The CDR3 region has the DNA TGTGCCTGGACTTCAGGGACTATCAGACAGTTCTTC.